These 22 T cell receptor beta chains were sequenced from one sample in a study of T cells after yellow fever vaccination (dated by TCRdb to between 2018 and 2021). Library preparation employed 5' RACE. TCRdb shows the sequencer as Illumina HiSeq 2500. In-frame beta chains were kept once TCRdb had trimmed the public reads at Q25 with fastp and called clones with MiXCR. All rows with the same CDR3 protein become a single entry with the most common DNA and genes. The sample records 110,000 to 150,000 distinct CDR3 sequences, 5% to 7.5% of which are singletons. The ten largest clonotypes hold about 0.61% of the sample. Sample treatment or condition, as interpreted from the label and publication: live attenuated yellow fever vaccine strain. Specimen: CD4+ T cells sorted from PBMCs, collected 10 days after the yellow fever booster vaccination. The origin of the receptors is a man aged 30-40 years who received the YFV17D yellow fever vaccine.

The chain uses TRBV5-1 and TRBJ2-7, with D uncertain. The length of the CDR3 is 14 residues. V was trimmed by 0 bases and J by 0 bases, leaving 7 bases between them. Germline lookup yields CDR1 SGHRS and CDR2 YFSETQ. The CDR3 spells CASSLGSISYEQYF. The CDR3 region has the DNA TGCGCCAGCAGCTTGGGTTCGATCTCCTACGAGCAGTACTTC.

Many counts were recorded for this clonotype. The CDR3 region is CAIRLTDEQFF. CDR3 nucleotide sequence: TGTGCCATCCGGCTGACAGATGAGCAGTTCTTC. The chain uses TRBV10-3 and TRBJ2-1; tentative D call: TRBD1 (5 bases). The CDR3 loop spans 11 amino acids. V was cut by 8 bases and J by 8 bases, with 10 bases left in between. In germline, CDR1 is ENHRY, CDR2 SYGVKD.

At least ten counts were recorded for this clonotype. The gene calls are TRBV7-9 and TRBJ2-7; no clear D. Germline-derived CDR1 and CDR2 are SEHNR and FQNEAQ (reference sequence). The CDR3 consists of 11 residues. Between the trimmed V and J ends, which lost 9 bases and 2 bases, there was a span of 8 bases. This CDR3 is CASSGAYEQYF. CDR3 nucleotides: TGTGCCAGTAGTGGGGCCTACGAGCAGTACTTC.

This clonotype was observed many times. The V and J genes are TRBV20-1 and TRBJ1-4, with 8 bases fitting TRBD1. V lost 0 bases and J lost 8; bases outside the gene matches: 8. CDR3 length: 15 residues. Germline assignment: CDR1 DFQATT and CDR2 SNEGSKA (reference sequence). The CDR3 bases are TGCAGTGCTAGAGACCGGGGACGACAGGGGGAAAAACTGTTTTTT. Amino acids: CSARDRGRQGEKLFF.

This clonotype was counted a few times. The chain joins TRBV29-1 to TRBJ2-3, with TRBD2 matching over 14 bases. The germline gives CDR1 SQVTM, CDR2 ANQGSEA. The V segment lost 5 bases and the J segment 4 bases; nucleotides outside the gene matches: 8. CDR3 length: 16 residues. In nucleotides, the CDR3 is TGCAGCGTTAGGACCGGGACTAGCGGGAGTGCAGATACGCAGTATTTT. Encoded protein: CSVRTGTSGSADTQYF.

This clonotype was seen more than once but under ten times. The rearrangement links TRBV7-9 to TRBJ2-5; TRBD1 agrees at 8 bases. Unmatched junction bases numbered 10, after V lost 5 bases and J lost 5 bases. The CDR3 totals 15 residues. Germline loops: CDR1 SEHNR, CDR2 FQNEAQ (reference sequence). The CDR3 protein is CASSPGQVYGETQYF. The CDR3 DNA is TGTGCCAGCAGCCCGGGACAGGTCTACGGGGAGACCCAGTACTTC.

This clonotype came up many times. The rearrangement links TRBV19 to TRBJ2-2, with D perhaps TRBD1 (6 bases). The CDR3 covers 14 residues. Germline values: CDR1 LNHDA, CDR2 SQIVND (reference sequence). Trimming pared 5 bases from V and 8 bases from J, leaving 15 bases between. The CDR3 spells CASSSGQLAGELFF. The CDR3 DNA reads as TGTGCCAGTAGTTCTGGACAGCTGGCTGGGGAGCTGTTTTTT.

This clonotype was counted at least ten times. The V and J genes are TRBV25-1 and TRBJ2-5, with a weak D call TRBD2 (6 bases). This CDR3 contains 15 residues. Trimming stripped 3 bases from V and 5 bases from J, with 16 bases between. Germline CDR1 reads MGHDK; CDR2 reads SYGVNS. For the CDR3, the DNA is TGTGCCAGCAGTGATACGGGCTTAGCGGCGGAGACCCAGTACTTC. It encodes CASSDTGLAAETQYF.

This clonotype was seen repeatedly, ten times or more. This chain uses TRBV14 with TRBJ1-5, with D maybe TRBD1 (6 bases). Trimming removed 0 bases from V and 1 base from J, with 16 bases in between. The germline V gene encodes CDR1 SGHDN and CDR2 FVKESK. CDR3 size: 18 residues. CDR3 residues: CASSQDRQGLKSNQPQHF. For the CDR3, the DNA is TGTGCCAGCAGCCAAGATCGGCAGGGGTTAAAGAGCAATCAGCCCCAGCATTTT. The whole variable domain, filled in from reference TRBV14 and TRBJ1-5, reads EAGVTQFPSHSVIEKGQTVTLRCDPISGHDNLYWYRRVMGKEIKFLLHFVKESKQDESGMPNNRFLAERTGGTYSTLKVQPAELEDSGVYFCASSQDRQGLKSNQPQHFGDGTRLSIL.

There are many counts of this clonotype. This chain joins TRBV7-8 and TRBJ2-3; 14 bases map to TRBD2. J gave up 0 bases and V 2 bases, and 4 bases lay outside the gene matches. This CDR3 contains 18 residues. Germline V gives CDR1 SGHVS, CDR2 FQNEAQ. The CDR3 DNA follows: TGTGCCAGCAGCTTACTGACTAGCGGGGGGGCTAGCACAGATACGCAGTATTTT. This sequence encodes CASSLLTSGGASTDTQYF.

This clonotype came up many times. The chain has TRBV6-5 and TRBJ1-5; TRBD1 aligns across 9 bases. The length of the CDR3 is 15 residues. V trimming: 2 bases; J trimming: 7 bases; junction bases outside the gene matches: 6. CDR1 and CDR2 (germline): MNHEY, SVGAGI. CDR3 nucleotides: TGTGCCAGCAGTTACGACAGGGGGTTGTTGCAGCCCCAGCATTTT. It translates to CASSYDRGLLQPQHF.

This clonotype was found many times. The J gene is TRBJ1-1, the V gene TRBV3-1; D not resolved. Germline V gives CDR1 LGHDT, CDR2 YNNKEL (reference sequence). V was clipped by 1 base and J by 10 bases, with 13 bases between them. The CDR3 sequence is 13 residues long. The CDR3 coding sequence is TGTGCCAGCAGCCAAGGCCCAAGCTCGGGAGCTTTCTTT. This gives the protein CASSQGPSSGAFF.

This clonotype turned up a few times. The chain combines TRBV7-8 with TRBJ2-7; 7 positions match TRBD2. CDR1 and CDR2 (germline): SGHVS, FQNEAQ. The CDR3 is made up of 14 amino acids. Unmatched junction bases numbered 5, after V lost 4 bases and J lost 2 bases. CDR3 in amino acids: CASSWAGVTYEQYF. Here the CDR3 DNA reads TGTGCCAGCAGCTGGGCGGGAGTTACCTACGAGCAGTACTTC.

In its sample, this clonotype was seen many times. In nucleotides, the CDR3 is TGTGCCAGCAGCCAAGCACGCGGACAGTCTCATAATGAGCAGTTCTTC. Translation: CASSQARGQSHNEQFF. V gene TRBV4-2 combines with J gene TRBJ2-1, with D perhaps matching TRBD1 (6 bases). CDR3 length equals 16 residues. Trimming stripped 1 base from V and 7 bases from J, with 17 bases between. Germline CDR1 reads LGHNA; CDR2 reads YNFKEQ.

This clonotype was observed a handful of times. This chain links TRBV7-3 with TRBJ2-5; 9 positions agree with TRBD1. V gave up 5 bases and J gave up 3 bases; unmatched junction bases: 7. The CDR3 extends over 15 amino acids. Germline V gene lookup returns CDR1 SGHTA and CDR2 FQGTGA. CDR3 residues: CASSAQTGGKETQYF. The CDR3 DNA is TGTGCCAGCAGCGCGCAGACAGGGGGAAAAGAGACCCAGTACTTC. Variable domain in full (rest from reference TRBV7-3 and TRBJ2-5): GAGVSQTPSNKVTEKGKYVELRCDPISGHTALYWYRQSLGQGPEFLIYFQGTGAADDSGLPNDRFFAVRPEGSVSTLKIQRTERGDSAVYLCASSAQTGGKETQYFGPGTRLLVL.

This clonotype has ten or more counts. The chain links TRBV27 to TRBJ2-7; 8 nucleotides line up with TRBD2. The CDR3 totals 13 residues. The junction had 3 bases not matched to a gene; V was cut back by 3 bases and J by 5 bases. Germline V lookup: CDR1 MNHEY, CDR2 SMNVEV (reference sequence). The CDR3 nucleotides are TGTGCCAGCAGTTTTTCGGGGGGGGACGAGCAGTACTTC. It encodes CASSFSGGDEQYF.

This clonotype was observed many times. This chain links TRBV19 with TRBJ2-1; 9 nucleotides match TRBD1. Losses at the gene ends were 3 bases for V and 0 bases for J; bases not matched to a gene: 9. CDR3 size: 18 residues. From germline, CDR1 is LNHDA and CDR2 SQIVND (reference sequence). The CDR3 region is CASSIWTGVHSSYNEQFF. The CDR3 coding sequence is TGTGCCAGTAGTATTTGGACAGGGGTACATAGCTCCTACAATGAGCAGTTCTTC.

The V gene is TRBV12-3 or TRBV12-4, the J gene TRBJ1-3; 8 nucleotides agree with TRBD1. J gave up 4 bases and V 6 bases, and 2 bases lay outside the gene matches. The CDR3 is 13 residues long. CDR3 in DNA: TGTGCCAGCAGGTGGACAGGGGGAAACACCATATATTTT. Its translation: CASRWTGGNTIYF.

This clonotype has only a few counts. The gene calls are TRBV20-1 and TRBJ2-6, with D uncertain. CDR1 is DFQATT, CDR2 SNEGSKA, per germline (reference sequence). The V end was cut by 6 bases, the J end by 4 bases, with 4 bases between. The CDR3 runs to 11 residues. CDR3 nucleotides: TGCAGTGCCAGGGGGGCCAACGTCCTGACTTTC. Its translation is CSARGANVLTF.

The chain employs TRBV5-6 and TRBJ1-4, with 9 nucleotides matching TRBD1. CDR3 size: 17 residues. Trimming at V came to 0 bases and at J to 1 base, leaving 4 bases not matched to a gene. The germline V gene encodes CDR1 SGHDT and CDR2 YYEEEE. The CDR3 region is CASSLDRGLGTNEKLFF. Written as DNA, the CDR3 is TGTGCCAGCAGCTTGGACAGGGGGCTTGGAACTAATGAAAAACTGTTTTTT.

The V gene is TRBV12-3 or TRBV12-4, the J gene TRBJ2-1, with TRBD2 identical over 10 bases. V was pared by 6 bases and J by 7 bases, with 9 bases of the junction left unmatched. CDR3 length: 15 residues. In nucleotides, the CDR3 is TGTGCCAGCAGCCGCACTAGCGGGATGGTTAATGAGCAGTTCTTC. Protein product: CASSRTSGMVNEQFF.

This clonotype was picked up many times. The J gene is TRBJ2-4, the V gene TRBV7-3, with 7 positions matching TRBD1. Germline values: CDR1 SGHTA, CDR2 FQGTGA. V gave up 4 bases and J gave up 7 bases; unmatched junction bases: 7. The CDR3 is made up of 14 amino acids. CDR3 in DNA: TGTGCCAGCAGCTCTACAGGGGAAGGGAACATTCAGTACTTC. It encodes CASSSTGEGNIQYF.